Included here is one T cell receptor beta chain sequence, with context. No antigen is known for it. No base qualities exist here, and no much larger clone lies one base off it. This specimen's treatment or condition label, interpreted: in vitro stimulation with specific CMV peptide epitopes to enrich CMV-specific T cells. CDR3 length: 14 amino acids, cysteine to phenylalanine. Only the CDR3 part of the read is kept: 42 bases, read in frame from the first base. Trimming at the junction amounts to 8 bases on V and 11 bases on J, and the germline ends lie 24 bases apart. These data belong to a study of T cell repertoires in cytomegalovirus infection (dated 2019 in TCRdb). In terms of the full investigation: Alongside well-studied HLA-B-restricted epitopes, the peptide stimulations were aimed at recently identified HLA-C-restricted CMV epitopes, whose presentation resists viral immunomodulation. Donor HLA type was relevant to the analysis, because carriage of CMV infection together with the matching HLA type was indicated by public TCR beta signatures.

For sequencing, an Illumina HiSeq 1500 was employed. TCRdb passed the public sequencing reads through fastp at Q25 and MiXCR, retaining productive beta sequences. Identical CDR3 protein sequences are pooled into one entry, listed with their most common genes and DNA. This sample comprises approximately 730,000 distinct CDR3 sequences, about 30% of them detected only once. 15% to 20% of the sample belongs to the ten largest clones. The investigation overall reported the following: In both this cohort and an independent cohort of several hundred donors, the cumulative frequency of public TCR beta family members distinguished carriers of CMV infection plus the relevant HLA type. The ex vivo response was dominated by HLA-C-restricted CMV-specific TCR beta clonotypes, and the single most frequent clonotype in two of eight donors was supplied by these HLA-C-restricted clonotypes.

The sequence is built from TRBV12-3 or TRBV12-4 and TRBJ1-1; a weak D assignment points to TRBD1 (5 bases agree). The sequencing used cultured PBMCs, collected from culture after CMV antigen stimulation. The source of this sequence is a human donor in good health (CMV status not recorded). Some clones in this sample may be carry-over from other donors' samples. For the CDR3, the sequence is CASAGTGLSPGAFF. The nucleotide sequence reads TGTGCCAGCGCTGGGACTGGGCTTTCCCCTGGGGCTTTCTTT.